This TCR beta chain was identified in a study of T-cell reconstitution after alpha-beta-depleted transplantation in children. Losses at the gene ends were 3 bases for V and 4 bases for J; bases not matched to a gene: 12. The germline V gene encodes CDR1 MDHEN and CDR2 SYDVKM. The CDR3 runs 17 residues. This clonotype was observed at least ten times. A TCRbeta library incorporating unique molecular identifiers was prepared. One entry per CDR3 protein, called by TCRdb with MiXCR from the PCR reads. The sample lists 300,000 to 400,000 distinct CDR3 sequences, roughly 15% occurring once. The specimen was PBMCs, mostly from graft donor cells, collected 360 days after TCRalphabeta/CD19-depleted stem cell transplant. V gene TRBV28 combines with J gene TRBJ2-4, with TRBD1 identical over 7 bases. This clonotype was sampled from a male patient under 10 years old who had a stem cell transplant for acute lymphoblastic leukemia, so the T cells may come from the graft donor. The CDR3 reads CASSFHWDSSQKNIQYF. CDR3 bases: TGTGCCAGCAGTTTCCACTGGGACAGTTCGCAAAAAAACATTCAGTACTTC.